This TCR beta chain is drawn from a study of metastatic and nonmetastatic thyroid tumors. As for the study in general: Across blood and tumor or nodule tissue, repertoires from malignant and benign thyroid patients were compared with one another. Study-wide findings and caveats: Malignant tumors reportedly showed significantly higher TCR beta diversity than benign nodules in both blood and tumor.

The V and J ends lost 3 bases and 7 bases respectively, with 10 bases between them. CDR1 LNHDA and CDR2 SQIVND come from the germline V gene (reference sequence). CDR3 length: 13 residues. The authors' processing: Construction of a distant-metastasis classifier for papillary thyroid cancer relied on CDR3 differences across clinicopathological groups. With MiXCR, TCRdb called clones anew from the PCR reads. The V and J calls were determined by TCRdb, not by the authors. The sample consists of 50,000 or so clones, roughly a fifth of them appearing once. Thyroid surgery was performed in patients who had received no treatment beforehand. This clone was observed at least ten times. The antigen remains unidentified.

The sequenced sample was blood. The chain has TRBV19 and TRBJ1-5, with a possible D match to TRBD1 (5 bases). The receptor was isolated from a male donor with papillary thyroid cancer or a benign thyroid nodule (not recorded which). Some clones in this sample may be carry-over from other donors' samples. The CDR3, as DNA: TGTGCCAGTAGTATGGGGGGGGGACAGCCCCAGCATTTT. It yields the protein CASSMGGGQPQHF. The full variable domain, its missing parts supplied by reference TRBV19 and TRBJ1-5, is DGGITQSPKYLFRKEGQNVTLSCEQNLNHDAMYWYRQDPGQGLRLIYYSQIVNDFQKGDIAEGYSVSREKKESFPLTVTSAQKNPTAFYLCASSMGGGQPQHFGDGTRLSIL.